The text below deals with one T cell receptor (beta chain). Its antigen is still unknown. Base qualities are not recorded, but no much larger clone differs from it by a single base. Healthy HIV-negative adults with no recently reported acute infections or vaccinations were included as donors. Every donor was a Caucasian adult residing in Nashville, Tennessee, USA. CD4+ T cells were enriched through magnetic negative selection, after which naive cells were positively selected on CD45RA and the remaining negative fraction served as the memory subset. Blood was collected by leukapheresis, and PBMCs were isolated by Ficoll-Histopaque density gradient centrifugation and then cryopreserved in liquid nitrogen vapor phase. Analytical flow cytometry was used to check the purity and quantity of every magnetically sorted T cell population. Genomic DNA was isolated from each sorted fraction and quantified by UV absorbance on a Nanodrop 2000c.

From cysteine to phenylalanine, the CDR3 is 12 amino acids long. This entry keeps only the CDR3 DNA: 36 bases, framed from base 1. CDR1 and CDR2 (MNHNY, SVGAGI) derive from the germline V gene (reference sequence). The V end loses 5 bases and the J end loses 4 bases, and a stretch of 8 bases separates them. TCR CDR3 regions were amplified from genomic DNA by multiplex PCR using the deep immunoSEQ assay. Extracted genomic DNA from each cell subset was distributed evenly across all wells of several immunoSEQ 96-well plates, and each plate was treated as a replicate. For sorted subsets, about 200 ng genomic DNA, equal to tens of thousands of T cell genomes, was loaded into each replicate PCR. Purified libraries were quantified with a Qubit 3.0 fluorometer, sized on a Bioanalyzer 2100, and re-quantified with the KAPA Library Quantification kit. A separate single-read 150-cycle Illumina NextSeq 550 flow cell was used to sequence each immunoSEQ 96-well plate. The study's own analysis went as follows. Because only junctional sequences without quality scores were contained in the immunoSEQ output, filtering matching that applied to full-length reads could not be performed. Sequences were annotated with PyIR, a Python wrapper for IgBLAST v1.9, and V/J genes and CDR3 were assigned using IMGT germline references. Any read was removed if the V/J assignment was weak (E-value above 1e-6), the CDR3 was missing, or the read contained stop codons, out-of-frame junctions, or ambiguous translated residues. A V3J clonotype was defined by an identical inferred V gene, J gene, and CDR3 amino acid sequence. To compute the percentage overlap between repertoires, the number of shared unique clonotypes was divided by the size of the smaller repertoire. RTK rarefaction, the Chao1 estimator, and Recon v2.1 estimates of unobserved clonotypes were used to assess repertoire richness. Generation probabilities were computed with OLGA for all TCRbeta clonotypes obtained by the gDNA method from four donors. Here the immuneACCESS table is served through TCRdb, limited to in-frame sequences with V and J called. Missing clones are a known gap in these copies; in checked studies unresolved V genes cover under half, and the rest lacks a known reason. The DNA gave D and trimming, while V, J and clone size come from that table. This sample lists roughly 1 million clones; around 76% were detected once. The ten biggest clones cover 1.4% of the sample.

The data were obtained in a study of shared clonotypes between healthy human individuals (dated by TCRdb to between 2020 and 2021). About the full investigation: The cohort included a few men and a couple of women between 18 and 49 years of age. To estimate repertoire size and how much clonotypes are shared between individuals, the study performed deep sequencing of blood TCR repertoires from roughly five healthy adults. Leukapheresis yielded between about 0.94 and 9.5 billion PBMCs per donor. For each donor, CD4 naive and CD4 memory were each run on three plates, CD8 naive on two plates, and CD8 memory on one plate. Libraries were prepared and TCR repertoires were sequenced by different laboratories using diverse techniques, in order to increase sequencing depth and limit assay-specific biases. Study-wide conclusions, independent of this receptor: Incomplete sequencing was indicated by rarefaction of sorted-subset datasets, despite the large sequencing depth. Across a few donors, around 5% of naive CD4, roughly 3.8% of naive CD8, 2.3% of memory CD4, and 0.3% to 0.45% of memory CD8 clonotypes were shared. Naive subsets generally had larger estimated clonotype richness than memory subsets. Based on pairwise subsampling, the degree of clonotype sharing among donors was expected to be affected by sequencing depth. The small number of donors limited the genetic and exposure-history diversity represented. Compared with non-shared clonotypes, clonotypes shared by all four sorted-subset donors had higher generation probabilities. Sampling was limited to blood, and TCR repertoires in tissue likely differ from TCR repertoires in blood.

The sample taken for sequencing was memory CD4+ T cells sorted from blood. The meaning of the sample's cell subset or site label: CD45RA-negative fraction. The receptor comes from a man between 18 and 29 years old in good health. The chain is assembled from TRBV6-6 and TRBJ1-2, with the D segment identity uncertain. The CDR3 protein sequence reads: CASSPDVYGYTF. DNA sequence: TGTGCCAGCAGTCCTGACGTCTATGGCTACACCTTC.